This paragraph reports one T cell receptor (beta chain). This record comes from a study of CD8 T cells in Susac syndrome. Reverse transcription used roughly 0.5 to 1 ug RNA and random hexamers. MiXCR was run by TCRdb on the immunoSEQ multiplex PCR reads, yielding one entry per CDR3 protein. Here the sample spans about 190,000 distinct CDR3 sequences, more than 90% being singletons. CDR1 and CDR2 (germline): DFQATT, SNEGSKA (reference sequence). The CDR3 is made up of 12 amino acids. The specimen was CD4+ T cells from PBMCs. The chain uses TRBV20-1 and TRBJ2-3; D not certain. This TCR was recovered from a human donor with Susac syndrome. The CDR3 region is CSGSNGPDTQYF. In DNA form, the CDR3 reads TGCAGCGGCTCTAACGGCCCAGATACGCAGTATTTT.